The 23 T cell receptor beta chains listed next were all sequenced from one sample in a study of T-cell memory formation after mild COVID-19. MiXCR, applied by TCRdb to the 5' RACE reads, yields one record per CDR3 protein. In the table there are fewer than 350,000 distinct CDR3 sequences, about a sixth of which are singletons. The sequencing sample was made of PBMCs or a T cell subset sorted from them (not recorded which). The source is a man in his late teens or twenties who had mild COVID-19 (a few samples of this study predate the infection). Cell type and time point are not known.

This clonotype was seen only a few times. The V gene is TRBV5-4, the J gene TRBJ1-1; no clear D. Trimming stripped 5 bases from V and 4 bases from J, with 9 bases between. The CDR3 has 12 amino acids. CDR1 and CDR2 from the germline V gene are SGHNT and YYREEE (reference sequence). The CDR3 coding sequence is TGTGCCAGCAGTTCTGGCCGCACTGAAGCTTTCTTT. This encodes CASSSGRTEAFF.

V and J are TRBV6-6 and TRBJ2-7; 10 nucleotides agree with TRBD1. Per germline, CDR1 MNHNY and CDR2 SVGAGI (reference sequence). The CDR3 covers 16 residues. The J segment lost 2 bases and the V segment lost 2 bases, leaving 6 bases of the junction unmatched. The DNA for the CDR3 is TGTGCCAGCAGTTACAGACAGGGGGCCTCGACCTACGAGCAGTACGTC. Translation gives CASSYRQGASTYEQYV.

This clonotype came up a few times. V usage is TRBV6-5 and J usage is TRBJ1-2; D gene uncertain. In germline, CDR1 is MNHEY, CDR2 SVGAGI. CDR3 length: 13 residues. The ends were cut back, 0 bases at V and 4 bases at J, with 6 bases in the middle. In DNA form, the CDR3 reads TGTGCCAGCAGTTACTCTCCGTTCTATGGCTACACCTTC. Amino acid sequence: CASSYSPFYGYTF.

The CDR3 DNA follows: TGCGCCAGCGACCCTGGACAGGGAATTGGCTACACCTTC. It encodes CASDPGQGIGYTF. The chain is built from TRBV5-1 and TRBJ1-2, with 8 positions matching TRBD1. V was clipped by 7 bases and J by 7 bases; unmatched bases: 9. CDR1 and CDR2 from the germline V gene are SGHRS and YFSETQ. CDR3 length: 13 residues. The whole variable domain, filled in from reference TRBV5-1 and TRBJ1-2, reads KAGVTQTPRYLIKTRGQQVTLSCSPISGHRSVSWYQQTPGQGLQFLFEYFSETQRNKGNFPGRFSGRQFSNSRSEMNVSTLELGDSALYLCASDPGQGIGYTFGSGTRLTVV.

This rearrangement joins TRBV6-1 to TRBJ2-7; 10 nucleotides line up with TRBD1. V was pared by 1 base and J by 3 bases, with 3 bases of the junction left unmatched. Looked up from germline, CDR1 is MNHNS and CDR2 is SASEGT. This CDR3 has 15 residues. Here the CDR3 reads CASSEGTGGVYEQYV. Written as DNA, the CDR3 is TGTGCCAGCAGTGAAGGGACAGGGGGGGTCTACGAGCAGTACGTC.

This clonotype came up a few times. The chain combines TRBV30 with TRBJ1-1; D remains unclear. Trimming took off 3 bases at V and 0 bases at J, with 8 bases between the two ends. This CDR3 has 13 amino acids. Germline CDR1 reads GTSNPN; CDR2 reads SVGIG (reference sequence). CDR3 in DNA: TGTGCCTGGAGCGCAGAGTTGAACACTGAAGCTTTCTTT. The encoded protein is CAWSAELNTEAFF.

V gene TRBV12-3 or TRBV12-4 combines with J gene TRBJ1-1, with D unclear. This CDR3 spans 14 amino acids. Trimming removed 5 bases from V and 1 base from J, with 11 bases in between. CDR3 nucleotide sequence: TGTGCCAGCAGTACCCGACGGCAGAACACTGAAGCTTTCTTT. Amino acid sequence: CASSTRRQNTEAFF.

In this sample, this clonotype turned up a few times. The chain recombines TRBV3-1 with TRBJ2-3, with TRBD1 identical over 7 bases. V dropped 3 bases and J dropped 0; count of bases not matched to a gene: 9. The CDR3 sequence is 17 residues long. Looked up from germline, CDR1 is LGHDT and CDR2 is YNNKEL (reference sequence). CDR3 residues: CASSHVQLTGSTDTQYF. In DNA, the CDR3 is TGTGCCAGCAGCCATGTACAATTGACAGGGAGCACAGATACGCAGTATTTT.

The genes are TRBV12-3 or TRBV12-4 and TRBJ2-5; 10 nucleotides line up with TRBD2. This CDR3 region has 15 residues. V lost 2 bases and J lost 4; bases outside the gene matches: 4. The CDR3 spells CASSLPSGGRETQYF. CDR3 nucleotides: TGTGCCAGCAGTTTACCTAGCGGGGGACGAGAGACCCAGTACTTC.

The J gene is TRBJ2-5, the V gene TRBV2; 7 nucleotides line up with TRBD1. Trimming at V came to 10 bases and at J to 1 base, leaving 9 bases not matched to a gene. The CDR3 contains 14 residues. CDR1 SNHLY and CDR2 FYNNEI come from the germline V gene. This chain's CDR3 is CAISSGQIQETQYF. CDR3 nucleotide sequence: TGTGCCATATCCTCGGGACAGATCCAAGAGACCCAGTACTTC.

This clonotype was detected a few times. The V gene is TRBV6-1, the J gene TRBJ2-7; 11 positions match TRBD1. CDR3 length: 14 residues. Trimming took 8 bases from V and 1 from J; bases not matched to a gene: 4. Germline V gene lookup returns CDR1 MNHNS and CDR2 SASEGT. The CDR3 DNA reads TGTGCCAGCCGATGGGACAGGGGGTCCTACGAGCAGTACTTC. It specifies CASRWDRGSYEQYF.

The chain employs TRBV6-2 or TRBV6-3 and TRBJ2-7, with 7 bases lining up with TRBD2. With V trimmed by 8 bases and J by 2 bases, 12 bases remained unmatched. The V gene's germline CDR1 is MNHEY and CDR2 SVGEGT. The CDR3 runs 15 residues. DNA of the CDR3: TGTGCCAGCGGTTTGGGGGGGGGGTTCCCCTACGAGCAGTACTTC. It is translated as CASGLGGGFPYEQYF.

The rearrangement links TRBV5-1 to TRBJ2-1; perhaps TRBD1 as D (6 bases). Germline V gene sequence: CDR1 SGHRS, CDR2 YFSETQ. Trimming took off 2 bases at V and 3 bases at J, with 15 bases between the two ends. The CDR3 length is 16 residues. The CDR3 nucleotides are TGCGCCAGCAGCTTCGGACAGACTATCCTCTACAATGAGCAGTTCTTC. This translates into CASSFGQTILYNEQFF.

Ten or more counts support this clonotype. The gene calls are TRBV20-1 and TRBJ1-2; D not certain. The V end was cut by 1 base, the J end by 4 bases, with 10 bases between. This CDR3 is 13 amino acids long. Germline V lookup: CDR1 DFQATT, CDR2 SNEGSKA (reference sequence). CDR3 DNA: TGCAGTGCTAGAGGGTCTGGGTTCTATGGCTACACCTTC. Protein: CSARGSGFYGYTF.

V is TRBV7-9 and J is TRBJ1-5; D not resolved. V lost 5 bases, J lost 7 bases, and 18 bases lay in between. The CDR3 consists of 15 residues. Germline V gene lookup returns CDR1 SEHNR and CDR2 FQNEAQ (reference sequence). The CDR3 region is CASSPGETMLQPQHF. The CDR3 DNA follows: TGTGCCAGCAGCCCCGGGGAGACCATGTTGCAGCCCCAGCATTTT. The complete variable domain, with remaining parts taken from reference TRBV7-9 and TRBJ1-5, reads DTGVSQNPRHKITKRGQNVTFRCDPISEHNRLYWYRQTLGQGPEFLTYFQNEAQLEKSRLLSDRFSAERPKGSFSTLEIQRTEQGDSAMYLCASSPGETMLQPQHFGDGTRLSIL.

This chain joins TRBV6-5 and TRBJ2-5; D gene unclear. The V gene's germline CDR1 is MNHEY and CDR2 SVGAGI. The length of the CDR3 is 13 residues. Trimming stripped 3 bases from V and 1 base from J, with 6 bases between. CDR3 DNA sequence: TGTGCCAGCAGTTATAACGCCCAAGAGACCCAGTACTTC. Translating it yields CASSYNAQETQYF.

This clonotype was seen many times. V usage is TRBV15 and J usage is TRBJ2-7; D is uncertain. The germline V gene encodes CDR1 LNHNV and CDR2 YYDKDF (reference sequence). The length of the CDR3 is 12 residues. Trimming removed 3 bases at V and 2 bases at J, with 5 bases between. The CDR3 DNA reads TGTGCCACCAGCAGCGGTCCCTACGAGCAGTACTTC. Protein: CATSSGPYEQYF.

This chain connects TRBV5-1 to TRBJ1-2, with D tentatively TRBD1 (6 bases). The germline V gene encodes CDR1 SGHRS and CDR2 YFSETQ. This CDR3 is 13 amino acids long. V shed 0 bases and J shed 6 bases, with 9 bases lying between them. CDR3: CASSLGTGNGYTF. CDR3 sequence (DNA): TGCGCCAGCAGCTTGGGTACAGGGAATGGCTACACCTTC.

This chain connects TRBV28 to TRBJ2-2; TRBD2 might be the D (7 bases). CDR3 length: 15 amino acids. Between the trimmed V and J ends, which lost 4 bases and 2 bases, there was a span of 11 bases. Germline loops: CDR1 MDHEN, CDR2 SYDVKM. CDR3 nucleotide sequence: TGTGCCAGCAGTTCCCCGGGGGGCAACACCGGGGAGCTGTTTTTT. Translation: CASSSPGGNTGELFF.

V is TRBV12-3 or TRBV12-4 and J is TRBJ1-2, with D maybe TRBD1 (5 bases). Between the trimmed V and J ends, which lost 7 bases and 7 bases, there was a span of 16 bases. The CDR3 loop spans 13 amino acids. The CDR3: CASTQGQWGGYTF. CDR3 bases: TGTGCCAGCACCCAGGGTCAGTGGGGTGGCTACACCTTC.

A word on this clonotype: The junction departs from germline at one end; a sequencing error may be responsible. For the CDR3, the DNA is TGTGACAGCAGTTTTCCCGGGGAAAAGGATGAGCAGTTCTTC. Amino acid sequence: CDSSFPGEKDEQFF. The chain has TRBV12-3 or TRBV12-4 and TRBJ2-1; D perhaps matches TRBD2 (5 bases). This CDR3 has 14 residues.

This clonotype turned up a few times. The CDR3 loop is CASSTSGGSGTQYF. CDR3 bases: TGTGCCAGTAGTACCTCCGGGGGATCCGGGACCCAGTACTTC. The chain carries TRBV19 and TRBJ2-5; weak D call: TRBD2 (6 bases). In germline, CDR1 is LNHDA, CDR2 SQIVND (reference sequence). CDR3 length equals 14 residues. V lost 4 bases and J 7 bases, leaving 16 bases between the germline ends.

This clonotype was recorded a few times. The J gene is TRBJ2-2, the V gene TRBV6-7, with D perhaps assigned TRBD1 or TRBD2 (5 bases each). TRBV6-7 is sorted into the ORF group, with uncertain function. V was pared by 6 bases and J by 1 base, with 15 bases between. The CDR3 sequence is 16 residues long. The CDR3 loop reads CASSCESGGNTGELFF. The CDR3 region has the DNA TGTGCCAGCAGCTGTGAAAGTGGGGGGAACACCGGGGAGCTGTTTTTT.